This entry lists 25 T cell receptor beta chains sequenced from one sample in a study of blood T cell repertoires in COVID-19 (dated by TCRdb to the early 2020s). The library came from the immunoSEQ multiplex PCR assay. Not all clones reach the TCRdb copy of this immuneACCESS table, which keeps in-frame sequences only. Checked studies attribute under half of the gap to unresolved V genes and leave the rest unexplained. This sample holds hundreds of thousands of clones; approximately 90% were observed only once. Over 0.75% of the sample rests with the top ten. The specimen sequenced was peripheral blood. The source is a man between 60 and 75 years old with COVID-19, enrolled during active disease.

This clone was detected only once. V gene TRBV11-2 combines with J gene TRBJ2-7; D is perhaps TRBD1 (6 bases). Per germline, CDR1 SGHAT and CDR2 FQNNGV. Trimming left V 4 bases short and J 0 bases short, with 10 bases between. There are 14 residues in the CDR3. CDR3 region: CASSWRTASYEQYF. The CDR3 DNA reads as TGTGCCAGCAGCTGGAGGACAGCCTCCTACGAGCAGTACTTC.

The chain links TRBV27 to TRBJ2-3; D might be TRBD2 (5 bases). The CDR3 sequence is 17 residues long. Looked up from germline, CDR1 is MNHEY and CDR2 is SMNVEV (reference sequence). The V and J ends lost 5 bases and 2 bases respectively, with 20 bases between them. The CDR3 sequence: CASSPLILAGSTDTQYF. CDR3 coding DNA: TGTGCCAGCAGTCCCCTAATTCTAGCCGGGTCCACAGATACGCAGTATTTT.

The CDR3 is CASSRNRGDQPQHF. As DNA, the CDR3 is TGTGCCAGCAGCCGCAACAGGGGGGATCAGCCCCAGCATTTT. The chain employs TRBV3-1 (or the pseudogene TRBV3-2) and TRBJ1-5; TRBD1 agrees at 8 bases. Trimming cost V 4 bases and J 5 bases; bases outside gene matches: 4. The CDR3 length is 14 residues. CDR1 is LGHDT and CDR2 is YNNKEL in the germline V gene (reference sequence).

The CDR3 bases are TGTGCCAGCTCAACCACCTCAGCGGGACTGGGCGAGCAGTACTTC. Translating it yields CASSTTSAGLGEQYF. This chain connects TRBV18 to TRBJ2-7; TRBD2 aligns across 7 bases. In germline, CDR1 is KGHSH, CDR2 LQKENI. V lost 5 bases, J lost 6 bases, and 13 bases stayed unmatched. The CDR3 spans 15 residues.

V usage is TRBV7-9 and J usage is TRBJ2-3; D unresolved. Germline V gene sequence: CDR1 SEHNR, CDR2 FQNEAQ (reference sequence). The length of the CDR3 is 14 residues. Trimming pared 4 bases from V and 0 bases from J, leaving 8 bases between. The CDR3 reads CASSSMTSTDTQYF. CDR3 in DNA: TGTGCCAGCAGCTCTATGACTAGCACAGATACGCAGTATTTT.

The chain employs TRBV5-1 and TRBJ2-3, with 10 bases that match TRBD2. CDR1 SGHRS and CDR2 YFSETQ come from the germline V gene. Trimming removed 3 bases from V and 6 bases from J; junction bases left unmatched: 13. There are 17 residues in the CDR3. The CDR3 DNA reads as TGCGCCAGCAGCTCATGGTTTGGCCTAGCGGGAGAGGATACGCAGTATTTT. It encodes CASSSWFGLAGEDTQYF.

This sequence joins TRBV5-1 and TRBJ2-7; 14 bases are a match to TRBD2. CDR1 SGHRS and CDR2 YFSETQ come from the germline V gene. The CDR3 spans 16 residues. V was clipped by 1 base and J by 5 bases; unmatched bases: 5. CDR3 protein: CASSLPGTSGSDEQYF. CDR3 in DNA: TGCGCCAGCAGCTTGCCTGGGACTAGCGGGAGCGACGAGCAGTACTTC.

The table lists this clone with a count of one. This chain links TRBV12-3 or TRBV12-4 with TRBJ2-7; 8 nucleotides align to TRBD1. J was trimmed by 9 bases and V by 6 bases; bases with no gene match: 10. The CDR3 length is 13 residues. CDR3 nucleotide sequence: TGTGCCAGCAGCCAAGGACAGGGTCTAGGGCAGTACTTC. As protein: CASSQGQGLGQYF.

The rearrangement joins TRBV5-1 to TRBJ2-1; D is perhaps TRBD2 (6 bases). The CDR3 runs 15 residues. V was clipped by 0 bases and J by 6 bases, with 13 bases between them. The germline CDR1 and CDR2 sequences are SGHRS and YFSETQ. The CDR3 sequence: CASSLAGAGGNEQFF. DNA of the CDR3: TGCGCCAGCAGCTTGGCCGGGGCCGGGGGCAATGAGCAGTTCTTC.

The V gene is TRBV13, the J gene TRBJ2-7; TRBD2 matches 9 bases. J was trimmed by 2 bases and V by 2 bases; bases with no gene match: 4. Per germline, CDR1 PRHDT and CDR2 FYEKMQ (reference sequence). The CDR3 loop spans 15 amino acids. The CDR3 sequence is CASSLRASGTYEQYF. DNA of the CDR3: TGTGCCAGCAGCTTAAGGGCTAGCGGGACCTACGAGCAGTACTTC.

CDR3 DNA sequence: TGTGCCAGCAGTTTATTCGCTAGCGGGGGGGTCAATGAGCAGTTCTTC. Translating it yields CASSLFASGGVNEQFF. This chain joins TRBV27 and TRBJ2-1; the match to TRBD2 covers 12 bases. Germline trimming cut 1 base from V and 6 bases from J; bases unmatched to any gene: 4. Looked up from germline, CDR1 is MNHEY and CDR2 is SMNVEV (reference sequence). The CDR3 extends over 16 amino acids.

In the case of this clone: Other DNA sequences of this sample code for an identical CDR3. The chain uses TRBV18 and TRBJ1-1; D remains ambiguous. CDR3 length: 13 residues. Per germline, CDR1 KGHSH and CDR2 LQKENI. The ends were cut back, 2 bases at V and 2 bases at J, with 6 bases in the middle. The CDR3 spells CASSPTENTEAFF. The CDR3 nucleotides are TGTGCCAGCTCACCAACAGAAAACACTGAAGCTTTCTTT. Drawing the rest from reference TRBV18 and TRBJ1-1, the complete variable domain is NAGVMQNPRHLVRRRGQEARLRCSPMKGHSHVYWYRQLPEEGLKFMVYLQKENIIDESGMPKERFSAEFPKEGPSILRIQQVVRGDSAAYFCASSPTENTEAFFGQGTRLTVV.

The J gene is TRBJ1-5, the V gene TRBV19; 7 positions match TRBD1. Germline CDR1 is LNHDA and CDR2 is SQIVND (reference sequence). V gave up 8 bases and J gave up 6 bases; unmatched junction bases: 16. The CDR3 extends over 16 amino acids. As DNA, the CDR3 is TGTGCCAGTTTCGACCCCGGGGACAGCCGATTTCAGCCCCAGCATTTT. This sequence encodes CASFDPGDSRFQPQHF.

The V gene is TRBV28, the J gene TRBJ1-1, with TRBD1 matching over 7 bases. CDR1 MDHEN and CDR2 SYDVKM come from the germline V gene. With 8 bases clipped from V and 0 bases from J, the junction kept 12 bases outside the gene matches. The CDR3 totals 16 residues. CDR3 protein: CASDITGVRMNTEAFF. The CDR3 nucleotides read TGTGCCAGCGACATAACAGGGGTTCGGATGAACACTGAAGCTTTCTTT. Full variable domain (rest looked up from reference TRBV28 and TRBJ1-1): DVKVTQSSRYLVKRTGEKVFLECVQDMDHENMFWYRQDPGLGLRLIYFSYDVKMKEKGDIPEGYSVSREKKERFSLILESASTNQTSMYLCASDITGVRMNTEAFFGQGTRLTVV.

The rearrangement links TRBV10-3 to TRBJ1-5; D unresolved. Germline V lookup: CDR1 ENHRY, CDR2 SYGVKD. The CDR3 is 14 amino acids. Between the trimmed V and J ends, which lost 7 bases and 4 bases, there was a span of 14 bases. CDR3 sequence: CAINPGGKNQPQHF. The CDR3 nucleotides are TGTGCCATCAACCCTGGCGGGAAGAATCAGCCCCAGCATTTT.

The chain recombines TRBV9 with TRBJ2-5, with D maybe TRBD2 (6 bases). Germline loops: CDR1 SGDLS, CDR2 YYNGEE. CDR3 size: 14 residues. With 1 base removed from V and 6 bases from J, the gap between germline ends came to 13 bases. The CDR3 is CASSVLAEGKTQYF. The CDR3 nucleotides are TGTGCCAGCAGCGTACTTGCGGAGGGGAAGACCCAGTACTTC.

The chain employs TRBV10-3 and TRBJ1-5; 9 bases fit TRBD1. Trimming removed 2 bases from V and 2 bases from J; junction bases left unmatched: 4. CDR1 is ENHRY and CDR2 is SYGVKD in the germline V gene. CDR3 size: 16 residues. CDR3 coding DNA: TGTGCCATCAGTGAGGGGACAGGGAGGGGCAATCAGCCCCAGCATTTT. It specifies CAISEGTGRGNQPQHF.

The J gene is TRBJ2-7, the V gene TRBV29-1; D may be TRBD2 (6 bases). The germline V and J ends were trimmed by 5 bases and 6 bases, with 20 bases remaining between them. The CDR3 spans 14 residues. CDR1 is SQVTM and CDR2 is ANQGSEA in the germline V gene. For the CDR3, the DNA is TGCAGCGTTTCCCGGGACTCACCCTCGAGCGAGCAGTACTTC. It yields the protein CSVSRDSPSSEQYF.

This chain links TRBV28 with TRBJ2-6; D gene unclear. V lost 4 bases to trimming and J lost 0 bases, with 10 bases between them. CDR1 MDHEN and CDR2 SYDVKM come from the germline V gene. The length of the CDR3 is 16 residues. The CDR3 DNA follows: TGTGCCAGCAGTTCCCAGACTGCCTCTGGGGCCAACGTCCTGACTTTC. This gives the protein CASSSQTASGANVLTF.

The chain employs TRBV11-3 and TRBJ2-7; 8 bases fit TRBD2. Per the germline V gene, CDR1 is SGHNT and CDR2 is YENEEA. The CDR3 has 15 residues. V was clipped by 2 bases and J by 2 bases; unmatched bases: 5. In nucleotides, the CDR3 is TGTGCCAGCAGCTTAACTAGCGGCCCTCCCTACGAGCAGTACTTC. As protein: CASSLTSGPPYEQYF.

The rearrangement links TRBV19 to TRBJ1-1; D is uncertain. The CDR3 spans 12 residues. Trimming stripped 11 bases from V and 2 bases from J, with 12 bases between. Germline V CDR1 and CDR2: LNHDA, SQIVND (reference sequence). The CDR3 bases are TGTGCCTGCGGGCAATACAACACTGAAGCTTTCTTT. Translated, it gives CACGQYNTEAFF. The whole variable domain, remainder taken from reference TRBV19 and TRBJ1-1, is DGGITQSPKYLFRKEGQNVTLSCEQNLNHDAMYWYRQDPGQGLRLIYYSQIVNDFQKGDIAEGYSVSREKKESFPLTVTSAQKNPTAFYLCACGQYNTEAFFGQGTRLTVV.

This rearrangement joins TRBV30 to TRBJ2-2, with 11 bases matching TRBD1. Losses at the gene ends were 3 bases for V and 5 bases for J; bases not matched to a gene: 8. Per the germline V gene, CDR1 is GTSNPN and CDR2 is SVGIG (reference sequence). The CDR3 spans 16 residues. The DNA for the CDR3 is TGTGCCTGGAGACATCCGGGACAGGGGGGAACCGGGGAGCTGTTTTTT. This gives the protein CAWRHPGQGGTGELFF.

The rearrangement links TRBV28 to TRBJ2-1; 15 bases are shared with TRBD2. Losses at the gene ends were 4 bases for V and 5 bases for J; bases not matched to a gene: 9. Germline assignment: CDR1 MDHEN and CDR2 SYDVKM. The CDR3 extends over 18 amino acids. The CDR3 region has the DNA TGTGCCAGCAGTTCCAGTCGGACTAGCGGGAGGGGACACAATGAGCAGTTCTTC. As protein: CASSSSRTSGRGHNEQFF.

The rearrangement uses TRBV7-2 and TRBJ2-7; 9 nucleotides agree with TRBD2. The CDR3 extends over 15 amino acids. V dropped 1 base and J dropped 7; count of bases not matched to a gene: 8. CDR1 is SGHTA and CDR2 is FQGNSA in the germline V gene. The CDR3 loop reads CASSLGRGRVREQYF. As DNA, the CDR3 is TGTGCCAGCAGCTTAGGACGCGGGAGGGTTAGGGAGCAGTACTTC.

The chain links TRBV28 to TRBJ1-5; 7 bases fit TRBD1. Unmatched junction bases numbered 10, after V lost 5 bases and J lost 3 bases. The CDR3 is 16 residues long. Germline V lookup: CDR1 MDHEN, CDR2 SYDVKM. The CDR3 sequence is CASSPGDSFPNQPQHF. CDR3 nucleotide sequence: TGTGCCAGCAGTCCAGGGGACAGCTTCCCCAATCAGCCCCAGCATTTT.